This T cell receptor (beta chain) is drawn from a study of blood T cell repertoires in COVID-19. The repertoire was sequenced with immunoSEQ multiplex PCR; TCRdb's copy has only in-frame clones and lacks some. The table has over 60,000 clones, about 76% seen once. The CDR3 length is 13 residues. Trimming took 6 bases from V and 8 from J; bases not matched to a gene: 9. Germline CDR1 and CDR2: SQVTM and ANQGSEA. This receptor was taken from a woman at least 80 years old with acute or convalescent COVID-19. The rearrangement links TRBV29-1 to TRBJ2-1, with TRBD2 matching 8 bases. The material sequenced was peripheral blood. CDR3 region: CSVAPRGGYEQFF. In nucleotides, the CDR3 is TGCAGCGTGGCACCTCGCGGGGGGTATGAGCAGTTCTTC.